This is a list of T cell receptor beta chains from one sample in a study of T-cell memory formation after mild COVID-19. TCRdb analysed the 5' RACE reads with MiXCR anew, one entry per CDR3 protein. The repertoire holds under 700,000 distinct CDR3 sequences, with roughly 21% as singletons. Sequences were obtained from PBMCs or a T cell subset sorted from them (not recorded which). The receptors stem from an adult woman who had mild COVID-19 (a few samples of this study predate the infection). Cell type and time point are not known. The CDR3 runs from the conserved cysteine through the conserved F or W. Fields, in order: J gene, clone size, D gene, V gene, CDR3 protein, CDR3 DNA. A D gene is named only where the DNA matches it firmly. A row's size may be missing; if present it is once, few, many or a size class.

TRBJ2-5,few,-,TRBV12-3/TRBV12-4,CASSTAGSQETQYF,TGTGCCAGCAGTACGGCGGGTTCCCAAGAGACCCAGTACTTC
TRBJ2-7,-,TRBD1,TRBV12-3/TRBV12-4,CASSPRGGGWYGYEQYF,TGTGCCAGCAGTCCAAGAGGGGGCGGGTGGTACGGCTACGAGCAGTACTTC
TRBJ2-3,few,TRBD2,TRBV27,CASRLADTDTQYF,TGTGCCAGCAGACTAGCGGACACAGATACGCAGTATTTT
TRBJ2-5,few,TRBD2,TRBV5-4,CASSDGTSGGAETQYF,TGTGCCAGCAGCGACGGGACTAGCGGGGGGGCGGAGACCCAGTACTTC
TRBJ2-2,many,-,TRBV7-6,CASSPLGAGELFF,TGTGCCAGCAGCCCCCTCGGGGCCGGGGAGCTGTTTTTT
TRBJ2-7,many,-,TRBV12-3/TRBV12-4,CASSFLGRTPLSYEQYF,TGTGCCAGCAGTTTTCTGGGGAGAACCCCGCTCTCCTACGAGCAGTACTTC
TRBJ2-1,-,TRBD1,TRBV30,CAWSGRTGGMNEQFF,TGTGCCTGGAGTGGCCGGACAGGGGGTATGAATGAGCAGTTCTTC
TRBJ2-2,-,-,TRBV7-3,CASSRVGGGLNTGELFF,TGTGCCAGCAGCCGCGTTGGTGGGGGTTTGAACACCGGGGAGCTGTTTTTT
TRBJ2-1,-,-,TRBV12-3/TRBV12-4,CASSFAGVEQFF,TGTGCCAGCAGTTTTGCCGGAGTTGAGCAGTTCTTC
TRBJ1-1,-,TRBD1,TRBV12-3/TRBV12-4,CASRPMPGQGVEAFF,TGTGCCAGCAGACCGATGCCGGGACAGGGGGTTGAAGCTTTCTTT
TRBJ2-1,-,TRBD2,TRBV7-6,CASSSLGAGADEQFF,TGTGCCAGCAGCTCCCTGGGCGCGGGAGCCGATGAGCAGTTCTTC
TRBJ1-1,few,TRBD1,TRBV19,CASSRGDSLNTEAFF,TGTGCCAGTAGTAGGGGGGACAGCCTGAACACTGAAGCTTTCTTT
TRBJ1-1,few,TRBD1,TRBV7-3,CASSPDPQGTEAFF,TGTGCCAGCAGCCCAGATCCACAGGGGACTGAAGCTTTCTTT
TRBJ2-3,few,-,TRBV7-6,CASSLVGNTQYF,TGTGCCAGCAGCTTAGTTGGGAATACGCAGTATTTT
TRBJ2-5,few,-,TRBV10-3,CAISESDQETQYF,TGTGCCATCAGTGAGTCGGACCAAGAGACCCAGTACTTC
TRBJ2-7,-,-,TRBV30,CAWSPGAYYEQYF,TGTGCCTGGAGTCCGGGGGCCTACTACGAGCAGTACTTC
TRBJ1-2,-,TRBD1,TRBV29-1,CSVDRGNNYGYTF,TGCAGCGTGGACAGGGGAAACAACTATGGCTACACCTTC
TRBJ2-7,-,TRBD1,TRBV18,CASSPPSGQGSFEQYF,TGTGCCAGCTCACCACCGTCCGGACAGGGTTCATTCGAGCAGTACTTC
TRBJ2-1,few,TRBD1,TRBV7-2,CASSRLGQGAYNEQFF,TGTGCCAGCAGCCGACTTGGACAGGGGGCTTACAATGAGCAGTTCTTC